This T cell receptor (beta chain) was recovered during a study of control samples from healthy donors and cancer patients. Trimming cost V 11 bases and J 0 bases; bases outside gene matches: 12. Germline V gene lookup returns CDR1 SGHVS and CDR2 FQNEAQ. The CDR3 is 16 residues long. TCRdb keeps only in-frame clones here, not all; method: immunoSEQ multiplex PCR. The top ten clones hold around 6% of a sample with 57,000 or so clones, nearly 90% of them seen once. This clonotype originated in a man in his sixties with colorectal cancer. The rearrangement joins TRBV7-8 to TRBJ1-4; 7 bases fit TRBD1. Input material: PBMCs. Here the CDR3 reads CASRKDRTSTNEKLFF. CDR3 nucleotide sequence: TGTGCCTCTCGGAAGGACAGGACGTCAACTAATGAAAAACTGTTTTTT.